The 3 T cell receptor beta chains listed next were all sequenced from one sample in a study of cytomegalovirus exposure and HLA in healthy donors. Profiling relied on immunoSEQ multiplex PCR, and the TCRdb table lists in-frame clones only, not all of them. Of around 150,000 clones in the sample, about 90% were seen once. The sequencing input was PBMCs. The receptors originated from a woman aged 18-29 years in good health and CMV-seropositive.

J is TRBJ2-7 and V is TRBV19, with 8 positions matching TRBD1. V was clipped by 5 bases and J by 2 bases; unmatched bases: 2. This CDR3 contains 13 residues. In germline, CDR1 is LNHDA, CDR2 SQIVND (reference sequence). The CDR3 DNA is TGTGCCAGTAGTGGGACAGGCGCCTACGAGCAGTACTTC. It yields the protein CASSGTGAYEQYF.

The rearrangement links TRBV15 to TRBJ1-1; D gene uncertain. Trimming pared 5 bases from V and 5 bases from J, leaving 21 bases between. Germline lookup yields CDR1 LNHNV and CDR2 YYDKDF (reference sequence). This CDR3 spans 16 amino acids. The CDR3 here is CATSGPMFSGYTEAFF. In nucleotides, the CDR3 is TGTGCCACCAGCGGCCCCATGTTTTCGGGTTATACTGAAGCTTTCTTT.

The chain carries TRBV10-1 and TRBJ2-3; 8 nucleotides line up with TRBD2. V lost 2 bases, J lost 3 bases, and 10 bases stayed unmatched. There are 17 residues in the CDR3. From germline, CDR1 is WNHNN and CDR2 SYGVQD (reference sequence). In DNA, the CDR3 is TGCGCCAGCAGTGAGACCTGTAAGCGGGAGATAACAGATACGCAGTATTTT. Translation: CASSETCKREITDTQYF.